Listed below are T cell receptor beta chains from one sample, sequenced in a study of blood T cell repertoires in COVID-19. Sequencing used immunoSEQ multiplex PCR; TCRdb keeps in-frame clones, though not all of them. The table includes some 180,000 clones, 85% to 90% detected once. The sample was PBMCs or T cells enriched from blood (not recorded which). The receptors shown here come from a woman in her thirties or forties in a cohort exposed to, infected with or recovered from COVID-19 (not recorded which). CDR3s include the opening cysteine and the closing phenylalanine or tryptophan. Fields, in order: V gene, J gene, CDR3 protein.

TRBV9	TRBJ1-2	CASSGPPGQGYGYTF
TRBV7-2	TRBJ1-2	CASPEGEGFYGYTF
TRBV12-3/TRBV12-4	TRBJ1-2	CASSSQGFYGYTF
TRBV27	TRBJ2-6	CASSLAVGQGAAGANVLTF
TRBV7-9	TRBJ1-5	CASSLDSQPQHF
TRBV6-6	TRBJ1-1	CASSLFRENTEAFF
TRBV11-3	TRBJ2-5	CASSLSGTQYF
TRBV28	TRBJ1-4	CASSPGRQGNEKLFF
TRBV5-1	TRBJ1-1	CASSSTGLAEAFF
TRBV7-9	TRBJ1-2	CASSSPDSNYGYTF
TRBV5-1	TRBJ2-2	CASSLSTGEAELFF
TRBV27	TRBJ2-7	CASSYRPGGGYEQYF
TRBV7-6	TRBJ1-2	CASSLAQGSGYTF
TRBV24-1	TRBJ2-1	CATSGDREVVNEQFF
TRBV7-9	TRBJ2-3	CASSPWELAGEEDTQYF
TRBV10-2	TRBJ2-7	CASSESGRGWWEQYF
TRBV7-9	TRBJ1-1	CASSSEGLNTEAFF
TRBV6-8	TRBJ2-7	CASSGSDRVHYEQYF
TRBV7-9	TRBJ2-3	CASSSIAGGLGDTQYF
TRBV28	TRBJ1-5	CASKPRQGESPYSNQPQHF
TRBV27	TRBJ1-5	CASSLRGFSNQPQHF
TRBV10-1	TRBJ2-1	CASSDPRTSGTSEQFF
TRBV6-5	TRBJ1-4	CASHRPLEKLFF
TRBV19	TRBJ1-5	CASSMGGYQPQHF
TRBV7-9	TRBJ1-1	CASSSPQGARNTEAFF
TRBV6-5	TRBJ1-2	CASSIRQGDHYGYTF
TRBV13	TRBJ2-3	CASSSSGGRSDTQYF
TRBV6-5	TRBJ1-6	CASRRQGETSPLHF
TRBV7-8	TRBJ2-7	CASSLELAGDYEQYF
TRBV9	TRBJ1-2	CASSPGQAGNYGYTF
TRBV19	TRBJ1-5	CASSPQGAQGWGQPQHF
TRBV4-3	TRBJ2-5	CASSQVPIAVETQYF
TRBV4-1	TRBJ2-1	CASSQSRQGAYNEQFF
TRBV10-3	TRBJ2-3	CAASQGQGGTDTQYF
TRBV3-1/TRBV3-2	TRBJ1-2	CASSQERRQAGYTF
TRBV13	TRBJ2-7	CASSVGAEQYF
TRBV5-6	TRBJ2-5	CASSHLGLAETQETQYF
TRBV18	TRBJ2-5	CASSPEGEETQYF
TRBV7-9	TRBJ1-2	CASSIIIGTDESYTF
TRBV6-1	TRBJ1-1	CASSEAGRTEAFF
TRBV19	TRBJ2-1	CASSISLALNEQFF
TRBV19	TRBJ1-1	CASIVGTGEANTEAFF
TRBV11-2	TRBJ2-1	CASSPGLPAFF
TRBV19	TRBJ2-5	CASSIDRAETQYF
TRBV7-6	TRBJ1-3	CASSLGTGQRSGNTIYF
TRBV2	TRBJ2-4	CASRGTAINIQYF
TRBV19	TRBJ1-2	CASSVPRGYTF
TRBV18	TRBJ1-2	CASSPGESHGYTF
TRBV7-2	TRBJ1-2	CASSSAGTAYGYTF
TRBV11-2	TRBJ2-3	CASSLGERPTDTQYF
TRBV21-1	TRBJ1-2	CASGSRGDGYTF
TRBV6-1	TRBJ1-5	CASSEGRGEGNQPQHF